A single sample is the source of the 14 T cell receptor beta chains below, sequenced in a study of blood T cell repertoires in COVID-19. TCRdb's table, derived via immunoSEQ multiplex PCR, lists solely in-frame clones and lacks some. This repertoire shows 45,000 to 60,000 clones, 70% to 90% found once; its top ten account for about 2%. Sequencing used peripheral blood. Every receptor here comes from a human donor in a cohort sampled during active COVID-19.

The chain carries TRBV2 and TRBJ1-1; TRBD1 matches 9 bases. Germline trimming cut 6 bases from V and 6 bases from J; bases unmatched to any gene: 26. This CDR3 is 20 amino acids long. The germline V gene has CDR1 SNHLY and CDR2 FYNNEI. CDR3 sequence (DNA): TGTGCCAGCAGGGTACCGGGACAGGGTAAAACTCCTCTAGGGGTTCCTGAAGCTTTCTTT. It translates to CASRVPGQGKTPLGVPEAFF. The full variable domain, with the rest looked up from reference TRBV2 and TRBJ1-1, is EPEVTQTPSHQVTQMGQEVILRCVPISNHLYFYWYRQILGQKVEFLVSFYNNEISEKSEIFDDQFSVERPDGSNFTLKIRSTKLEDSAMYFCASRVPGQGKTPLGVPEAFFGQGTRLTVV.

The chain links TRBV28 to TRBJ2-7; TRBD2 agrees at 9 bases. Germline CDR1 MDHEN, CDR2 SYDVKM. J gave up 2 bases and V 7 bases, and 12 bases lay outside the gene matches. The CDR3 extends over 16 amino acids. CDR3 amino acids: CASIGAGGPFAYEQYF. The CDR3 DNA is TGTGCCAGCATCGGGGCGGGAGGGCCATTCGCCTACGAGCAGTACTTC.

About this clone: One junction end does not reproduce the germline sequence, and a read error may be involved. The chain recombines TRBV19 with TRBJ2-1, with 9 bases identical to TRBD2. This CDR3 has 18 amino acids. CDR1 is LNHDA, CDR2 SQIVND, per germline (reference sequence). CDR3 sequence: CASSIIRQSGGKRNGQFF. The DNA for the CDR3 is TGTGCCAGTAGTATAATTAGGCAGAGCGGGGGGAAACGGAATGGGCAGTTCTTC.

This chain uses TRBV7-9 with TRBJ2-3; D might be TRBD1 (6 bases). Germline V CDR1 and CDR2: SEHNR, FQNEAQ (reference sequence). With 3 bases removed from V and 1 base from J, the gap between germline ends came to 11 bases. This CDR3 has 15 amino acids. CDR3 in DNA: TGTGCCAGCAGCTTGACACAGGGTCGCACAGATACGCAGTATTTT. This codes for CASSLTQGRTDTQYF.

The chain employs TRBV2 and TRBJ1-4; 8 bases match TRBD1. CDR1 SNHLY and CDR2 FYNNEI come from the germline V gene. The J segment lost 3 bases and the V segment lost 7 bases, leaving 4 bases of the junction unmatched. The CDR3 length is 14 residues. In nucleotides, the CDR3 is TGTGCCAGCACCCCGGGACAGGCTAATGAAAAACTGTTTTTT. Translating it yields CASTPGQANEKLFF.

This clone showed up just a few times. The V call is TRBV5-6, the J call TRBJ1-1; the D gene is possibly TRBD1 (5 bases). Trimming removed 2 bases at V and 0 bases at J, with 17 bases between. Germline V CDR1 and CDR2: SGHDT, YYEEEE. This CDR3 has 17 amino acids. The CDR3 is CASSLPGTYGVNTEAFF. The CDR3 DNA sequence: TGTGCCAGCAGCTTACCCGGGACTTACGGGGTGAACACTGAAGCTTTCTTT.

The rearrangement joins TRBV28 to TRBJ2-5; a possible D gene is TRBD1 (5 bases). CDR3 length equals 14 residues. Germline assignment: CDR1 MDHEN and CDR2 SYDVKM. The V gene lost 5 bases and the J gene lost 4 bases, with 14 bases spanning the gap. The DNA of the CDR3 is TGTGCCAGCAGTCTACCCGTGGGGCGAGAGACCCAGTACTTC. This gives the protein CASSLPVGRETQYF.

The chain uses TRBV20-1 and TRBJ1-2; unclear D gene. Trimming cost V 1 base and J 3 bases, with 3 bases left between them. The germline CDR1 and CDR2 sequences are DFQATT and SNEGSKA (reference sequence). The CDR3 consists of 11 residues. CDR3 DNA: TGCAGTGCTAGAGCGGACTATGGCTACACCTTC. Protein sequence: CSARADYGYTF.

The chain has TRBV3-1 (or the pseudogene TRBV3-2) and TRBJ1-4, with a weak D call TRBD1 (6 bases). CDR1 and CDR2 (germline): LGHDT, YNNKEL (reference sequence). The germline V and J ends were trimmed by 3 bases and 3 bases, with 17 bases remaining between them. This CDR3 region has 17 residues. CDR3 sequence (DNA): TGTGCCAGCAGCCATCTCATACAGGGTTTGGCTAATGAAAAACTGTTTTTT. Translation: CASSHLIQGLANEKLFF.

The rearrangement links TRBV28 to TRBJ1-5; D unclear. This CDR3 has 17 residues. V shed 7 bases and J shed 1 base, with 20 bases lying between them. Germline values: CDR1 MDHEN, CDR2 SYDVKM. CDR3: CASKLMGGVFSNQPQHF. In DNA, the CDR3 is TGTGCCAGCAAATTAATGGGAGGTGTCTTCAGCAATCAGCCCCAGCATTTT.

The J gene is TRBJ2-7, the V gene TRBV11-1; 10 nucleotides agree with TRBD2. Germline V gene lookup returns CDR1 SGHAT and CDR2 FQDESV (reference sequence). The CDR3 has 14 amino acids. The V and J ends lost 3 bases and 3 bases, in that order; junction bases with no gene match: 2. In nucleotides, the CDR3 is TGTGCCAGCAGCTTGAGGACTAGCGGCTACGAGCAGTACTTC. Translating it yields CASSLRTSGYEQYF. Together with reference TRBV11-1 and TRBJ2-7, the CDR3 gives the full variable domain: EAEVAQSPRYKITEKSQAVAFWCDPISGHATLYWYRQILGQGPELLVQFQDESVVDDSQLPKDRFSAERLKGVDSTLKIQPAELGDSAMYLCASSLRTSGYEQYFGPGTRLTVT.

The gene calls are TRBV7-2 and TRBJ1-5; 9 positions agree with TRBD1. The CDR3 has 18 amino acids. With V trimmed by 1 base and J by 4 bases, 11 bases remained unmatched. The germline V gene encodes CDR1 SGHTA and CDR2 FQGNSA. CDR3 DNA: TGTGCCAGCAGCTTAGGGTTTGTGGGACAGGGCCCTAATCAGCCCCAGCATTTT. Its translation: CASSLGFVGQGPNQPQHF.

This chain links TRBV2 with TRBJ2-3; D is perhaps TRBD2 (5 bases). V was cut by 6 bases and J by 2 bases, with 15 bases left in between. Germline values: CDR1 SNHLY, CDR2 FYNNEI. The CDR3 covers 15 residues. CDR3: CASRPGRAITDTQYF. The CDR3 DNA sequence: TGTGCCAGCAGGCCCGGGCGGGCGATCACAGATACGCAGTATTTT.

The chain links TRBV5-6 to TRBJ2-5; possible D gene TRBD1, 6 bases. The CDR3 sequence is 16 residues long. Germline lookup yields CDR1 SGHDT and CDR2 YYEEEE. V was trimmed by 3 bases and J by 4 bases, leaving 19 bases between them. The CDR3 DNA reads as TGTGCCAGCAGCTGGGACACGGGGCATTATGGAGAGACCCAGTACTTC. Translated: CASSWDTGHYGETQYF.